The sequence of this T cell receptor beta chain was determined in a study of T cell responses to AZD1222 COVID-19 vaccine. Profiling relied on immunoSEQ multiplex PCR, and the TCRdb table lists in-frame clones only, not all of them. In the table there are about 200,000 clones, around 93% of which are singletons. There are 11 residues in the CDR3. In germline, CDR1 is LGHNT, CDR2 FRNRAP. V lost 6 bases to trimming and J lost 6 bases, with 8 bases between them. The sequence was collected from an adult who received the AZD1222 COVID-19 vaccine. The sequencing used peripheral blood, collected 28 days after the second AZD1222 dose. V usage is TRBV12-5 and J usage is TRBJ1-1; no firm D call. The CDR3 DNA is TGTGCTAGTGGCAGGACTTCTGAAGCTTTCTTT. Amino acid sequence: CASGRTSEAFF.